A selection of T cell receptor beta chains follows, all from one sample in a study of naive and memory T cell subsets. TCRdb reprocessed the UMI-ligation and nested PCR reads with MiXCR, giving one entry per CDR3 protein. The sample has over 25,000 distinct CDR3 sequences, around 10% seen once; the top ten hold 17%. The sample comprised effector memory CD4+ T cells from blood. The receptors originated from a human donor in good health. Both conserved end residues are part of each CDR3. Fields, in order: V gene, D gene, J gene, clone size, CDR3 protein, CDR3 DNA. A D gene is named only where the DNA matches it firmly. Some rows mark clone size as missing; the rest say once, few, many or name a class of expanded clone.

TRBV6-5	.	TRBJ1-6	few	CASSSHSLPSPLHF	TGTGCCAGCAGTTCACACAGCCTACCTTCACCCCTCCACTTT
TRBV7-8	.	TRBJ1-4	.	CASSLGRIDEKLFF	TGTGCCAGCAGCCTCGGGCGAATAGATGAAAAACTGTTTTTT
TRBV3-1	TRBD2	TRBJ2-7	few	CASSPGLAASYEQYF	TGTGCCAGCAGCCCGGGACTAGCAGCCTCCTACGAGCAGTACTTC
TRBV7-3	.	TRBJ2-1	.	CASSPNPLAREQFF	TGTGCCAGCAGCCCAAACCCTCTAGCTAGGGAGCAGTTCTTC
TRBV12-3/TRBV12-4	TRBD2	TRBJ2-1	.	CASSPERGGSYNEQFF	TGTGCCAGCAGTCCAGAACGGGGGGGGTCCTACAATGAGCAGTTCTTC
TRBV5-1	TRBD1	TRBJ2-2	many	CASSPRPGQVNTGELFF	TGCGCCAGCAGCCCTCGTCCAGGACAGGTGAACACCGGGGAGCTGTTTTTT
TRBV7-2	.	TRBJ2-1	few	CASSLGRTWAEQFF	TGTGCCAGCAGCTTAGGTAGAACCTGGGCTGAGCAGTTCTTC
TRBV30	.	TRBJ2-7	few	CAWSPRGYEQYF	TGTGCCTGGAGCCCGCGGGGCTACGAGCAGTACTTC
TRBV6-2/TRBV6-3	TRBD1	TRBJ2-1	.	CASRRPTGRPVYNEQFF	TGTGCCAGCAGACGCCCGACAGGGCGCCCTGTCTACAATGAGCAGTTCTTC
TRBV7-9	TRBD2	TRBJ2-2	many	CASSSSSGRNTGELFF	TGTGCCAGCAGCTCTTCTAGCGGGAGGAACACCGGGGAGCTGTTTTTT
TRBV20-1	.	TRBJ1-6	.	CSVREVYSYNSPLHF	TGCAGTGTCAGGGAGGTCTACTCCTATAATTCACCCCTCCACTTT